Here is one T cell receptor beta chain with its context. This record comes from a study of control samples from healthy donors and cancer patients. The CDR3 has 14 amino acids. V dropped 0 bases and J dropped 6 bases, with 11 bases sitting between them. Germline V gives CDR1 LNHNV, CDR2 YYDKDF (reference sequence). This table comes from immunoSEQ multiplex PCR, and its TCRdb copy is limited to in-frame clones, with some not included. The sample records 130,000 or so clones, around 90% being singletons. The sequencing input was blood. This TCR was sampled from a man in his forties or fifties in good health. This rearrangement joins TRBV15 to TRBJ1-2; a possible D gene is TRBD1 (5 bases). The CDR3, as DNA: TGTGCCACCAGCAGAGATAAAGGGGTAGATGGCTACACCTTC. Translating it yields CATSRDKGVDGYTF.